This TCR beta chain was found in a study of shared clonotypes between healthy human individuals. Using immunoSEQ multiplex PCR, the repertoire was profiled, and TCRdb retains in-frame clones only, with some absent. The sample yields about 2 million clones, 95% seen once. The CDR3 runs to 13 residues. Trimming stripped 8 bases from V and 0 bases from J, with 10 bases between. Germline CDR1 is LNHDA and CDR2 is SQIVND (reference sequence). This clone turned up a few times. The clonotype was recovered from a young man in good health. The specimen sequenced was naive CD4+ T cells sorted from blood. The subset is: CD45RA+ positively selected. The chain recombines TRBV19 with TRBJ1-1; D remains unclear. The CDR3 sequence: CASHRQMNTEAFF. Here the CDR3 DNA reads TGTGCCAGTCATCGGCAGATGAACACTGAAGCTTTCTTT.